The 18 T cell receptor beta chains given below trace back to one sample, sequenced in a study of T cell responses to AZD1222 COVID-19 vaccine. Assay used: immunoSEQ multiplex PCR; TCRdb lists only in-frame clones, some missing. The sample has 95,000 to 150,000 clones; 85% to 90% are singletons. The specimen comprised peripheral blood, sampled on day 0 of AZD1222 vaccination. The receptors stem from an adult in good health.

J is TRBJ1-4 and V is TRBV4-3, with 8 positions matching TRBD1. The V gene end was trimmed by 3 bases and the J gene end by 4 bases; junction bases not matched to a gene: 7. Germline CDR1 and CDR2: LGHNA and YSLEER. The CDR3 runs to 16 residues. The CDR3, as DNA: TGCGCCAGCAGCCAGATTGGGACAGGAGTTAATGAAAAACTGTTTTTT. This codes for CASSQIGTGVNEKLFF.

The V and J genes are TRBV5-6 and TRBJ1-6, with D maybe TRBD1 (6 bases). The CDR3 length is 18 residues. The germline CDR1 and CDR2 sequences are SGHDT and YYEEEE. V lost 3 bases and J 2 bases, leaving 18 bases between the germline ends. CDR3 bases: TGTGCCAGCAGCTCCATAGGGAGACAGGAGCCCTATAATTCACCCCTCCACTTT. Protein: CASSSIGRQEPYNSPLHF.

This chain links TRBV18 with TRBJ2-2; TRBD1 might be the D (6 bases). This CDR3 region has 16 residues. CDR1 and CDR2 from the germline V gene are KGHSH and LQKENI. The V end lost 1 base, the J end lost 2 bases, and 11 bases lay between the germline ends. The CDR3 loop is CASSPRRQENTGELFF. The CDR3 nucleotides are TGTGCCAGCTCACCACGAAGACAGGAAAACACCGGGGAGCTGTTTTTT.

This clone was recorded a few times. The chain recombines TRBV18 with TRBJ1-4; D uncertain. The CDR3 length is 16 residues. Germline V CDR1 and CDR2: KGHSH, LQKENI. Trimming took 3 bases from V and 4 from J, leaving 15 bases between them. The CDR3 spells CASSPPGSWGNEKLFF. CDR3 DNA: TGTGCCAGCTCACCTCCAGGTTCTTGGGGTAATGAAAAACTGTTTTTT.

The gene calls are TRBV5-8 and TRBJ2-3, with D tentatively TRBD1 (5 bases). The V gene lost 0 bases and the J gene lost 3 bases, with 11 bases spanning the gap. The CDR3 runs to 15 residues. Germline CDR1 reads SGHTS; CDR2 reads YDEGEE. DNA for the CDR3: TGTGCCAGCAGCTTGGGACAGACGTCGACAGATACGCAGTATTTT. Its translation: CASSLGQTSTDTQYF. Drawing the rest from reference TRBV5-8 and TRBJ2-3, the complete variable domain is EAGVTQSPTHLIKTRGQQATLRCSPISGHTSVYWYQQALGLGLQFLLWYDEGEERNRGNFPPRFSGRQFPNYSSELNVNALELEDSALYLCASSLGQTSTDTQYFGPGTRLTVL.

V and J are TRBV28 and TRBJ2-3, with a possible D match to TRBD2 (6 bases). This CDR3 is built from 15 residues. Trimming removed 3 bases from V and 2 bases from J, with 12 bases in between. Per the germline V gene, CDR1 is MDHEN and CDR2 is SYDVKM. This chain's CDR3 is CASSFPSELTDTQYF. For the CDR3, the DNA is TGTGCCAGCAGTTTCCCTAGCGAACTCACAGATACGCAGTATTTT.

This chain joins TRBV18 and TRBJ2-7; no clear D. The CDR3 contains 13 residues. From germline, CDR1 is KGHSH and CDR2 LQKENI. Trimming stripped 6 bases from V and 7 bases from J, with 16 bases between. CDR3 in amino acids: CASSQEAFGEQYF. The CDR3 DNA follows: TGTGCCAGCTCGCAGGAAGCCTTCGGGGAGCAGTACTTC.

This rearrangement joins TRBV3-1 (or the pseudogene TRBV3-2) to TRBJ2-7; 7 bases are shared with TRBD2. Germline assignment: CDR1 LGHDT and CDR2 YNNKEL (reference sequence). The trim removed 5 bases at V and 3 bases at J, leaving 7 bases unmatched. The CDR3 length is 14 residues. CDR3 sequence (DNA): TGTGCCAGCAGCATCCGGGGGGTGAACTACGAGCAGTACTTC. It specifies CASSIRGVNYEQYF.

The rearrangement links TRBV5-4 to TRBJ2-7; 8 positions match TRBD1. This CDR3 region has 14 residues. V shed 5 bases, J shed 3 bases, and the junction held 7 bases outside the gene matches. The V gene's germline CDR1 is SGHNT and CDR2 YYREEE (reference sequence). The CDR3 region is CASRDGTGSYEQYF. The DNA of the CDR3 is TGTGCCAGCAGAGACGGGACAGGCAGCTACGAGCAGTACTTC.

Of note for this clone: This same CDR3 is encoded by further DNA sequences in the sample. J is TRBJ1-2 and V is TRBV5-6, with D uncertain. Germline CDR1 reads SGHDT; CDR2 reads YYEEEE. This CDR3 has 13 residues. Trimming shortened V by 1 base and J by 5 bases, and 9 bases separated the two germline ends. The CDR3 here is CASSLTGSYGYTF. The DNA of the CDR3 is TGTGCCAGCAGCTTGACCGGGTCGTATGGCTACACCTTC.

This clone occurred a few times. The rearrangement joins TRBV10-3 to TRBJ2-7, with D possibly matching TRBD2 (5 bases). Germline lookup yields CDR1 ENHRY and CDR2 SYGVKD. The CDR3 is 14 residues long. Trimming removed 3 bases at V and 1 base at J, with 10 bases between. The CDR3 is CAISDSGSSYEQYF. The CDR3 coding sequence is TGTGCCATCAGTGATTCGGGGTCGTCCTACGAGCAGTACTTC.

This sequence joins TRBV4-1 and TRBJ1-2, with D unclear. CDR1 is MGHRA and CDR2 is YSYEKL in the germline V gene. V lost 1 base, J lost 4 bases, and 7 bases lay in between. The CDR3 consists of 13 residues. CDR3 nucleotide sequence: TGCGCCAGCAGCCAAGGCCGGGGCTATGGCTACACCTTC. It yields the protein CASSQGRGYGYTF.

The rearrangement joins TRBV18 to TRBJ1-2, with D maybe TRBD1 (5 bases). The V gene lost 8 bases and the J gene lost 0 bases, with 19 bases spanning the gap. The CDR3 consists of 16 residues. Germline assignment: CDR1 KGHSH and CDR2 LQKENI. CDR3 sequence reads: CASAQSMTEANYGYTF. In nucleotides, the CDR3 is TGTGCCAGCGCGCAATCCATGACAGAAGCTAACTATGGCTACACCTTC.

In nucleotides, the CDR3 is TGCGCCAGCTCGCCGGCCCTAGGAGAGGGTAACACTGAAGCTTTCTTT. This sequence encodes CASSPALGEGNTEAFF. The gene calls are TRBV10-1 and TRBJ1-1; unclear D gene. Germline CDR1 is WNHNN and CDR2 is SYGVQD (reference sequence). V lost 8 bases, J lost 2 bases, and 21 bases lay in between. The CDR3 covers 16 residues.

This chain connects TRBV12-3 or TRBV12-4 to TRBJ1-1; D call uncertain. Trimming stripped 5 bases from V and 2 bases from J, with 9 bases between. The CDR3 sequence is 13 residues long. The CDR3: CASSPGLNTEAFF. CDR3 sequence (DNA): TGTGCCAGCAGTCCGGGATTAAACACTGAAGCTTTCTTT.

The chain has TRBV9 and TRBJ2-3, with TRBD2 matching 10 bases. The V and J ends lost 0 bases and 4 bases, in that order; junction bases with no gene match: 11. The CDR3 loop spans 18 amino acids. Per germline, CDR1 SGDLS and CDR2 YYNGEE. CDR3 DNA: TGTGCCAGCAGCGTAGGCGGGAGCGGGGGGGCCTTCCCAGATACGCAGTATTTT. It yields the protein CASSVGGSGGAFPDTQYF.

This clone occurred a few times. The chain combines TRBV3-1 (or the pseudogene TRBV3-2) with TRBJ1-1, with D maybe TRBD1 (6 bases). The CDR3 is made up of 13 amino acids. The V gene's germline CDR1 is LGHDT and CDR2 YNNKEL (reference sequence). Trimming left V 2 bases short and J 11 bases short, with 15 bases between. DNA of the CDR3: TGTGCCAGCAGCCAACCTACAGGGAGGGAGGCTTTCTTT. Amino acids: CASSQPTGREAFF.

The chain is built from TRBV4-2 and TRBJ1-1; D remains ambiguous. V was shortened by 1 base and J by 4 bases, with 10 bases between the two germline ends. This CDR3 spans 14 amino acids. The germline V gene encodes CDR1 LGHNA and CDR2 YNFKEQ. Here the CDR3 reads CASSQASQGTEAFF. DNA of the CDR3: TGTGCCAGCAGCCAAGCAAGCCAAGGCACTGAAGCTTTCTTT.